These 25 T cell receptor beta chains originate from one sample sequenced in a study of CD8 T cells in ankylosing spondylitis. TCRdb used MiXCR to reprocess the 5' RACE reads, holding one entry per CDR3 protein. Of approximately 240,000 distinct CDR3 sequences in the sample, around 25% were seen once. The source material was blood, either unsorted or a sorted T cell fraction (not recorded which). The receptors stem from a male donor with ankylosing spondylitis or in good health (not recorded which).

This clonotype was recorded at least ten times. The V call is TRBV20-1, the J call TRBJ2-1; either TRBD1 or TRBD2 may supply D (7 bases each). CDR3 length equals 14 residues. Germline lookup yields CDR1 DFQATT and CDR2 SNEGSKA (reference sequence). V was trimmed by 4 bases and J by 8 bases, leaving 18 bases between them. CDR3 in amino acids: CSATQGGGLHEQFF. CDR3 bases: TGCAGTGCTACCCAGGGGGGGGGTTTGCATGAGCAGTTCTTC.

A few counts support this clonotype. The CDR3: CASSLEGGTGNTEAFF. CDR3 DNA: TGCGCCAGCAGCTTGGAGGGCGGGACAGGGAACACTGAAGCTTTCTTT. The V and J genes are TRBV5-1 and TRBJ1-1, with 8 bases fitting TRBD1. The CDR3 is 16 residues long. CDR1 SGHRS and CDR2 YFSETQ come from the germline V gene. After removal of 0 bases from V and 1 base from J, the junction contained 5 bases not matched to a gene. The full variable domain, in which reference TRBV5-1 and TRBJ1-1 provide the parts outside the CDR3, is KAGVTQTPRYLIKTRGQQVTLSCSPISGHRSVSWYQQTPGQGLQFLFEYFSETQRNKGNFPGRFSGRQFSNSRSEMNVSTLELGDSALYLCASSLEGGTGNTEAFFGQGTRLTVV.

This clonotype was detected a few times. The chain joins TRBV20-1 to TRBJ1-6, with D hard to call. The germline V and J ends were trimmed by 2 bases and 0 bases, with 11 bases remaining between them. Germline loops: CDR1 DFQATT, CDR2 SNEGSKA (reference sequence). CDR3 length equals 16 residues. The CDR3 DNA follows: TGCAGTGCTAGACGAGGGAGGGCCTCCTATAATTCACCCCTCCACTTT. Its translation is CSARRGRASYNSPLHF.

The V and J genes are TRBV10-1 and TRBJ2-7, with 15 bases matching TRBD2. V lost 10 bases, J lost 2 bases, and 3 bases stayed unmatched. The length of the CDR3 is 14 residues. The germline gives CDR1 WNHNN, CDR2 SYGVQD (reference sequence). The CDR3 loop reads CAKGTSGGPYEQYF. The CDR3 coding sequence is TGCGCCAAAGGGACTAGCGGGGGGCCCTACGAGCAGTACTTC.

This sequence joins TRBV10-1 and TRBJ2-3; 8 bases align to TRBD1. Germline-derived CDR1 and CDR2 are WNHNN and SYGVQD (reference sequence). The V gene end was trimmed by 4 bases and the J gene end by 0 bases; junction bases not matched to a gene: 3. The length of the CDR3 is 15 residues. CDR3 nucleotide sequence: TGCGCCAGCAGTGGGGACAGGAGAAGCACAGATACGCAGTATTTT. This translates into CASSGDRRSTDTQYF.

In its sample, this clonotype was seen many times. CDR3 in amino acids: CSARSGDAGGEQFF. In DNA, the CDR3 is TGCAGTGCTCGTAGCGGGGATGCGGGCGGTGAGCAGTTCTTC. The chain is built from TRBV20-1 and TRBJ2-1, with TRBD2 matching 8 bases. V was clipped by 5 bases and J by 9 bases; unmatched bases: 12. This CDR3 has 14 residues. CDR1 is DFQATT and CDR2 is SNEGSKA in the germline V gene (reference sequence).

The V gene is TRBV7-2, the J gene TRBJ2-3, with TRBD2 identical over 8 bases. V gave up 8 bases and J gave up 3 bases; unmatched junction bases: 7. The CDR3 runs 14 residues. CDR1 SGHTA and CDR2 FQGNSA come from the germline V gene. The CDR3: CASRDRGGTDTQYF. The CDR3 DNA sequence: TGTGCCAGCCGGGACCGGGGGGGGACAGATACGCAGTATTTT.

This clonotype occurred a few times. This chain uses TRBV10-3 with TRBJ2-1; possible D gene TRBD2, 5 bases. The CDR3 has 14 amino acids. Germline V gene sequence: CDR1 ENHRY, CDR2 SYGVKD. Trimming left V 3 bases short and J 5 bases short, with 11 bases between. Here the CDR3 DNA reads TGTGCCATCAGTGATTTGAGGGAAAACAATGAGCAGTTCTTC. This translates into CAISDLRENNEQFF.

In its sample, this clonotype was seen a few times. This chain links TRBV12-3 or TRBV12-4 with TRBJ2-5, with 10 nucleotides matching TRBD2. This CDR3 spans 15 amino acids. The trim removed 5 bases at V and 1 base at J, leaving 4 bases unmatched. The DNA for the CDR3 is TGTGCCAGCAGTCACCCTAGCGGGGGCCAAGAGACCCAGTACTTC. Amino acids: CASSHPSGGQETQYF.

This rearrangement joins TRBV12-3 or TRBV12-4 to TRBJ1-2; D perhaps matches TRBD1 (6 bases). This CDR3 has 14 amino acids. The germline V and J ends were trimmed by 1 base and 4 bases, with 10 bases remaining between them. CDR3 nucleotides: TGTGCCAGCAGTTTAGAGGGGGGTAGCTATGGCTACACCTTC. This gives the protein CASSLEGGSYGYTF.

This clonotype came up many times. The genes are TRBV12-3 or TRBV12-4 and TRBJ1-5; D ambiguous. V was shortened by 4 bases and J by 6 bases, with 7 bases between the two germline ends. The CDR3 runs to 12 residues. DNA for the CDR3: TGTGCCAGCAGTTCCAACAGTCAGCCCCAGCATTTT. Its protein is CASSSNSQPQHF.

This clonotype was picked up many times. The rearrangement links TRBV11-2 to TRBJ2-7, with no clear D. The CDR3 is 14 residues long. Trimming pared 1 base from V and 4 bases from J, leaving 11 bases between. Germline CDR1 reads SGHAT; CDR2 reads FQNNGV. As DNA, the CDR3 is TGTGCCAGCAGCTTAGGATGGGGATCGTACGAGCAGTACTTC. It yields the protein CASSLGWGSYEQYF.

In its sample, this clonotype was seen many times. The rearrangement joins TRBV29-1 to TRBJ2-5, with TRBD2 as a possible D gene (5 bases). The length of the CDR3 is 12 residues. With 8 bases removed from V and 4 bases from J, the gap between germline ends came to 14 bases. In germline, CDR1 is SQVTM, CDR2 ANQGSEA. CDR3 sequence: CSTDSPGETQYF. In nucleotides, the CDR3 is TGCAGCACGGACTCCCCGGGAGAGACCCAGTACTTC.

CDR3 DNA sequence: TGCGCCAGCAGCCCGGGACAGGCTGGGAGGCAGTTCTTC. Protein: CASSPGQAGRQFF. The chain employs TRBV5-1 and TRBJ2-1; 8 nucleotides align to TRBD1. The CDR3 is 13 residues long. The V segment lost 4 bases and the J segment 12 bases; nucleotides outside the gene matches: 9. Per the germline V gene, CDR1 is SGHRS and CDR2 is YFSETQ. Complete variable domain (other parts from reference TRBV5-1 and TRBJ2-1): KAGVTQTPRYLIKTRGQQVTLSCSPISGHRSVSWYQQTPGQGLQFLFEYFSETQRNKGNFPGRFSGRQFSNSRSEMNVSTLELGDSALYLCASSPGQAGRQFFGPGTRLTVL.

The V gene is TRBV20-1, the J gene TRBJ2-5; D gene unclear. V was shortened by 2 bases and J by 1 base, with 14 bases between the two germline ends. Germline values: CDR1 DFQATT, CDR2 SNEGSKA (reference sequence). The CDR3 runs 15 residues. The CDR3 DNA sequence: TGCAGTGCTAGAAGTCCAAGAGCCTTCCAAGAGACCCAGTACTTC. It translates to CSARSPRAFQETQYF.

This clonotype was picked up many times. This chain connects TRBV5-1 to TRBJ2-5, with TRBD2 as a possible D gene (5 bases). The length of the CDR3 is 16 residues. Deletions cut 3 bases from V and 2 bases from J, with 17 bases between. The germline CDR1 and CDR2 sequences are SGHRS and YFSETQ. The CDR3 spells CASSSRTASVQETQYF. CDR3 in DNA: TGCGCCAGCAGCTCGAGGACTGCGAGTGTACAAGAGACCCAGTACTTC.

Many counts were recorded for this clonotype. The rearrangement uses TRBV20-1 and TRBJ2-3; D uncertain. V was cut by 4 bases and J by 2 bases, with 13 bases left in between. Germline V gives CDR1 DFQATT, CDR2 SNEGSKA (reference sequence). The CDR3 has 14 residues. CDR3 in DNA: TGCAGTGCTAATAAACAGAGAGCCACAGATACGCAGTATTTT. It codes for CSANKQRATDTQYF.

At least ten counts were recorded for this clonotype. The chain couples TRBV20-1 to TRBJ1-3; 7 nucleotides match TRBD1. This CDR3 is built from 12 residues. The V and J ends lost 3 bases and 4 bases, in that order; junction bases with no gene match: 0. Germline CDR1 is DFQATT and CDR2 is SNEGSKA (reference sequence). The CDR3 region is CSARTGGNTIYF. The CDR3 DNA reads TGCAGTGCTAGGACAGGGGGAAACACCATATATTTT.

As to this clonotype: A read error may produce the germline difference seen at one junction end. V gene TRBV7-7 combines with J gene TRBJ2-1, with 13 bases fitting TRBD2. This CDR3 has 16 residues. CDR1 is SSHAT, CDR2 FNYEAQ, per germline (reference sequence). The CDR3 loop is CASSLTLAGGYNEQFF. In DNA form, the CDR3 reads TGTGCTAGCAGCTTAACACTAGCGGGGGGGTACAATGAGCAGTTCTTC.

This rearrangement joins TRBV20-1 to TRBJ1-1, with no clear D. V shed 2 bases and J shed 4 bases, with 11 bases lying between them. CDR1 DFQATT and CDR2 SNEGSKA come from the germline V gene (reference sequence). The CDR3 is made up of 13 amino acids. CDR3 sequence: CSARKVTTTEAFF. CDR3 in DNA: TGCAGTGCTAGAAAGGTTACAACCACTGAAGCTTTCTTT.

This clonotype was observed a handful of times. V usage is TRBV7-2 and J usage is TRBJ2-7, with 7 bases fitting TRBD1. CDR1 is SGHTA, CDR2 FQGNSA, per germline. The CDR3 contains 15 residues. The ends lost 4 bases at V and 3 bases at J; junction bases unmatched: 9. In DNA form, the CDR3 reads TGTGCCAGCAGCTCGGGCACAGGGGTATACTACGAGCAGTACTTC. As protein: CASSSGTGVYYEQYF.

In its sample, this clonotype was seen a few times. V is TRBV20-1 and J is TRBJ1-2; TRBD1 agrees at 9 bases. Germline V gives CDR1 DFQATT, CDR2 SNEGSKA (reference sequence). The J segment lost 8 bases and the V segment lost 3 bases, leaving 16 bases of the junction unmatched. The CDR3 contains 16 residues. The CDR3 sequence is CSASALRTGEVEGYTF. The CDR3 nucleotides read TGCAGTGCTAGTGCCCTCCGGACAGGGGAGGTAGAAGGCTACACCTTC.

V is TRBV6-1 and J is TRBJ1-5, with D perhaps TRBD1 (5 bases). Germline V gene data show CDR1 as MNHNS and CDR2 as SASEGT. The CDR3 runs to 12 residues. Trimming removed 7 bases at V and 4 bases at J, with 8 bases between. This chain's CDR3 is CASTGDNQPQHF. As DNA, the CDR3 is TGTGCCAGCACGGGGGATAATCAGCCCCAGCATTTT.

This clonotype showed up many times. The chain joins TRBV20-1 to TRBJ2-3; TRBD2 aligns across 10 bases. Germline values: CDR1 DFQATT, CDR2 SNEGSKA (reference sequence). The CDR3 sequence is 17 residues long. V gave up 3 bases and J gave up 0 bases; unmatched junction bases: 9. The CDR3 loop is CSASNPNSGGSTDTQYF. The DNA for the CDR3 is TGCAGTGCTAGTAACCCCAATAGCGGGGGGAGCACAGATACGCAGTATTTT.

This clonotype was seen a few times. V is TRBV20-1 and J is TRBJ2-4; D might be TRBD1 (7 bases). The CDR3 runs 15 residues. The germline gives CDR1 DFQATT, CDR2 SNEGSKA (reference sequence). V was shortened by 5 bases and J by 3 bases, with 17 bases between the two germline ends. The CDR3 region has the DNA TGCAGTGCTGCCCGGGGGACAGCGGGCAAAAACATTCAGTACTTC. Translation gives CSAARGTAGKNIQYF.